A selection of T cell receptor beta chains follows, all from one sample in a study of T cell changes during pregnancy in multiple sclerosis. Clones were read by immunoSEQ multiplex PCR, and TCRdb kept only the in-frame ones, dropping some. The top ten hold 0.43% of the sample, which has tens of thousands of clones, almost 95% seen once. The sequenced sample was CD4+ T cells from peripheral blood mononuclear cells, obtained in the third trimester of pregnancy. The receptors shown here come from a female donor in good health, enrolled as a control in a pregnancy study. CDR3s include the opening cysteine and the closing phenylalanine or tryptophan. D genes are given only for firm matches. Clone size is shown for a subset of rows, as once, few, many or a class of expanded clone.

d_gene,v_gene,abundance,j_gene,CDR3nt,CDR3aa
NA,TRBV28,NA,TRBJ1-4,TGTGCCAGCAGCCGGGGATTCGGTAATGAAAAACTGTTTTTT,CASSRGFGNEKLFF
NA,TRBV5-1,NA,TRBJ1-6,TGCGCCAGCAGCTTGGTGGGTCCTCGGAGGGTATCCTATAATTCACCCCTCCACTTT,CASSLVGPRRVSYNSPLHF
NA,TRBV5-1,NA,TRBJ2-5,TGCGCCAGCAGGTTCCGGGGGACAGAACAAGAGACCCAGTACTTC,CASRFRGTEQETQYF
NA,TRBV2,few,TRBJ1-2,TGTGCCAGCAGTGGCGGGTCTACTGGCTACACCTTC,CASSGGSTGYTF
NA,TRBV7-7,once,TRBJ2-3,TGTGCTAGCAGCTTAGGTACAGCCACAGATACGCAGTATTTT,CASSLGTATDTQYF
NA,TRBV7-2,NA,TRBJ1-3,TGTGCCAGCAGCTTAAATATGGCCCGTCCGGGAAACACCATATATTTT,CASSLNMARPGNTIYF
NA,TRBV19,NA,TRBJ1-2,TGTGCCAGTAGGTCCGAAGATCCAGGGTACTATGGCTACACCTTC,CASRSEDPGYYGYTF
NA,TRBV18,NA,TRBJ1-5,TGTGCCAGCTCACTACCAACGGGGTATAGCAATCAGCCCCAGCATTTT,CASSLPTGYSNQPQHF
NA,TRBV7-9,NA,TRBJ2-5,TGTGCCAGCAGCTTTGGGGGGGCTAGTTGGCAAGAGACCCAGTACTTC,CASSFGGASWQETQYF
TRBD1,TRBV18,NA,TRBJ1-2,TGTGCCAGCCAATTGACAGGGACGGATGGCTACACCTTC,CASQLTGTDGYTF
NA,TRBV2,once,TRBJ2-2,TGTGCCAGCAGTGTTAGCTCCACGGCTGGGGAGCTGTTTTTT,CASSVSSTAGELFF
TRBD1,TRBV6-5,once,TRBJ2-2,TGTGCCAGCAGGGGTGGGACAGGGAACACCGGGGAGCTGTTTTTT,CASRGGTGNTGELFF
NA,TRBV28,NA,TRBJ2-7,TGTGCCAGCAGTCTTCCGAGGGGGGGTAGAGGCTACGAGCAGTACTTC,CASSLPRGGRGYEQYF
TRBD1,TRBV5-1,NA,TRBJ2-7,TGCGCCAGCAGCTCGGCCCGACAGGGAAGGTACGAGCAGTACTTC,CASSSARQGRYEQYF
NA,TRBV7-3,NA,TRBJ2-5,TGTGCCAGCAGCTCGATGGGGACATCTCAAGAGACCCAGTACTTC,CASSSMGTSQETQYF
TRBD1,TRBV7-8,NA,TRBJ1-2,TGTGCCAGCAGCGGACAGGTGACACGGGGCTACACCTTC,CASSGQVTRGYTF
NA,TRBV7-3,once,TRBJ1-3,TGTGCCAGCAGCTTAAACCCCCCGGGATCTGGAAACACCATATATTTT,CASSLNPPGSGNTIYF
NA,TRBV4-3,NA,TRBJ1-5,TGCGCCAGCAGCCAAGAGATGCAGAATCAGCCCCAGCATTTT,CASSQEMQNQPQHF
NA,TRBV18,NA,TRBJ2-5,TGTGCCAGCTCACCAGGGAGACAAGAGACCCAGTACTTC,CASSPGRQETQYF
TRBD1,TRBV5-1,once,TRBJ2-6,TGCGCCAGCAGCTTGGGGCAGGGGGCTGGGGCCAACGTCCTGACTTTC,CASSLGQGAGANVLTF
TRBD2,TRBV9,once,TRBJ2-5,TGTGCCAGCAGCGTAGGGACAGCACGAGGACTAGCGGGGGGAAAATCCGGGACGACCCAGTACTTC,CASSVGTARGLAGGKSGTTQYF
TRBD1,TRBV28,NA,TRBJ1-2,TGTGCCAGCAGTATGGACAGGGGCTATGGCTACACCTTC,CASSMDRGYGYTF
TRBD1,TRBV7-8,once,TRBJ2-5,TGTGCCAGCAGCTTCCAGGGGGTACGAGAGACCCAGTACTTC,CASSFQGVRETQYF
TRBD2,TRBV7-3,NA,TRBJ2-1,TGTGCCAGCAGCTTTAAACCTAGCGGGGGGGCCGCGAACAATGAGCAGTTCTTC,CASSFKPSGGAANNEQFF
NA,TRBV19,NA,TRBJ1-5,TGTGCCAGTAGTATGCGACATAATCAGCCCCAGCATTTT,CASSMRHNQPQHF
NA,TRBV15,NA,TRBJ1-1,TGTGCCACCGTCGCAGGGTATGACACTGAAGCTTTCTTT,CATVAGYDTEAFF
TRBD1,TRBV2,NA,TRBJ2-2,TGTGCCAGCAGAATCGACAGGGTCACCGGGGAGCTGTTTTTT,CASRIDRVTGELFF
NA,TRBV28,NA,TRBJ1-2,TGTGCCAGCAGCCCCGCAGCAGCAGGGAGGGTGGACTACACCTTC,CASSPAAAGRVDYTF
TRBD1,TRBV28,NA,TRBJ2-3,TGTGCCAGCAGACGACAGGGTAGGACAGATACGCAGTATTTT,CASRRQGRTDTQYF
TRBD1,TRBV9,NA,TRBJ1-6,TGTGCCAGCAGACCCGGGACAGTATCAAATTCACCCCTCCACTTT,CASRPGTVSNSPLHF
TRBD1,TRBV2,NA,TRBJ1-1,TGTGCCAGCACCAGACAGGGGGAGGGCACTGAAGCTTTCTTT,CASTRQGEGTEAFF
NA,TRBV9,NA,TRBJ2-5,TGTGCCAGCAGCGTAGTGGGGGGGCCCCAAGGGAGGGACCCCCATCCTCAAGAGACCCAGTACTTC,CASSVVGGPQGRDPHPQETQYF
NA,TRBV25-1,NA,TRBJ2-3,TGTGCCAGCAGTCTCCACGGGACAGATACGCAGTATTTT,CASSLHGTDTQYF
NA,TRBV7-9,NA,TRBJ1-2,TGTGCCAGCAGCCCCCCCCTTACGGGGAACTATGGCTACACCTTC,CASSPPLTGNYGYTF
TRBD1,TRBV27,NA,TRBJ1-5,TGTGCCAGCAGTTTATTGGGGACAGGGAGCAATCAGCCCCAGCATTTT,CASSLLGTGSNQPQHF
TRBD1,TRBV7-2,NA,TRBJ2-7,TGTGCCAGCAGCTTAGGGGGACAGGCCTACGAGCAGTACTTC,CASSLGGQAYEQYF
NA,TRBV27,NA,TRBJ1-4,TGTGCCACAACAACAGGGCGTCGTGAAAAACTGTTTTTT,CATTTGRREKLFF
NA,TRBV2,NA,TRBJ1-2,TGTGCCAGCAGTGAAGCGGGAGGACAAAGCTATGGCTACACCTTC,CASSEAGGQSYGYTF
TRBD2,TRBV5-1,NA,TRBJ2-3,TGCGCCAGCAGCTTTGAGCGGGGGGTAAGCACAGATACGCAGTATTTT,CASSFERGVSTDTQYF